This TCR beta chain is from a study of shared clonotypes between healthy human individuals. Study results and limitations: Generation of non-shared clonotypes was less probable than generation of clonotypes shared by all four donors. The authors expected sequencing depth to affect clonotype sharing among donors.

A 200 ng quantity of DNA, 29,000 or so T cell genomes, went into the sorted-subset replicate PCRs. Sequencing was performed with immunoSEQ multiplex PCR; in TCRdb, only in-frame clones are kept and a portion is missing. The table includes roughly 2.5 million clones, approximately 90% detected once. V was trimmed by 7 bases and J by 1 base, leaving 15 bases between them. CDR1 is MNHNS, CDR2 SASEGT, per germline. The CDR3 is made up of 15 amino acids. As regards this clone: Antigen specificity is unknown.

This clonotype was sampled from a man between 18 and 35 years old in good health. Sequencing was carried out using naive CD4+ T cells sorted from blood. This sample's subset: CD45RA+ positively selected. The chain carries TRBV6-1 and TRBJ2-3, with TRBD1 as a possible D gene (6 bases). The CDR3 DNA reads as TGTGCCAGCACGTCTGACAGGTTAGGCACAGATACGCAGTATTTT. It specifies CASTSDRLGTDTQYF.